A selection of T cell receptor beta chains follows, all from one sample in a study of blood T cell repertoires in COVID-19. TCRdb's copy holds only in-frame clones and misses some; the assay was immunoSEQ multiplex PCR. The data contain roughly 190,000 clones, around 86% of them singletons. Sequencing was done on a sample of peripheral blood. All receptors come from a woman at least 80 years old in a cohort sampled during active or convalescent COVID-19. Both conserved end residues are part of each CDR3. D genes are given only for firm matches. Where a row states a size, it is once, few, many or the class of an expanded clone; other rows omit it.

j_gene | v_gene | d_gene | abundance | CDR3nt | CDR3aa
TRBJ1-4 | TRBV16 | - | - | TGTGCCAGCAGCCCTCACCAGGGTTCTAATGAAAAACTGTTTTTT | CASSPHQGSNEKLFF
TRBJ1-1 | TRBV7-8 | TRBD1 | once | TGTGCCAGCAGCCCAGAGGGCAGGGGGTCTAGGGATTGGGCTTTCTTT | CASSPEGRGSRDWAFF
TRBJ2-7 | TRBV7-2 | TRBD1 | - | TGTGCCAGCAGCTTAGCGGACAGGTCTTACGAGCAGTACTTC | CASSLADRSYEQYF
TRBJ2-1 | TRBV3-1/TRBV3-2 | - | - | TGTGCCAGCAGCCAAGCGTTCGACTTAAGCTCCTACAATGAGCAGTTCTTC | CASSQAFDLSSYNEQFF
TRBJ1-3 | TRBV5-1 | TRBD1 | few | TGCGCCAGCAGCTTGGAATTAATAGGGGGCTTAGACACCATATATTTT | CASSLELIGGLDTIYF
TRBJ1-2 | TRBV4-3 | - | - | TGCGCCAGCAGCCCTCGTTGGAGGCAAGTGGACTATGGCTACACCTTC | CASSPRWRQVDYGYTF
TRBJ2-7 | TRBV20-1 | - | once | TGCAGTGCTAGTCTGGCCGCCTACGAGCAGTACTTC | CSASLAAYEQYF
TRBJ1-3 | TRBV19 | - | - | TGTGCCACCACGGTGGCGGTTTTCTCTGGAAACACCATATATTTT | CATTVAVFSGNTIYF
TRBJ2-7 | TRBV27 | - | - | TGTGCCAGCAGGACCACAGGGACCTACGAGCAGTACTTC | CASRTTGTYEQYF
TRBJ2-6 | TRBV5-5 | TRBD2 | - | TGTGCCAGCAGCTCCAGCGGGGGGGGCTCTGGGGCCAACGTCCTGACTTTC | CASSSSGGGSGANVLTF
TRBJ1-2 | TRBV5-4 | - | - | TGTGCCAGCAGCTTAATGACAGGCCTCGGCTACACCTTC | CASSLMTGLGYTF
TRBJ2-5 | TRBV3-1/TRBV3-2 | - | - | TGTGCCAGCAGCCGACAGATCCGGGAGACCCAGTACTTC | CASSRQIRETQYF
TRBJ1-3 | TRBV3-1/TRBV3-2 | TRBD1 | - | TGTGCCAGCAGCCAAGGTCCCGGACAGGGCTCTGGAAACACCATATATTTT | CASSQGPGQGSGNTIYF
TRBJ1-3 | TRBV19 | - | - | TGTGCCAGTAGTATCCTCTCGGGTTACTCTGGAAACACCATATATTTT | CASSILSGYSGNTIYF
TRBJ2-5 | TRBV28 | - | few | TGTGCCAGCAGTTTATTGAGAGAGACCCAGTACTTC | CASSLLRETQYF
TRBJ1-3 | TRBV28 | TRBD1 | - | TGTGCCAGCACCTCTGTATCCGGGACAGGGGGCTACACCATATATTTT | CASTSVSGTGGYTIYF
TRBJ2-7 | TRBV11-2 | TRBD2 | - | TGTGCCAGCAGCTTAGAAACCCAACTAGGGCTAGCGGGTTTCGAGCAGTACTTC | CASSLETQLGLAGFEQYF
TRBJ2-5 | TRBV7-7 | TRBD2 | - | TGTGCCAGCAGCTTAGCTGGGACTAGTTACGAGACCCAGTACTTC | CASSLAGTSYETQYF
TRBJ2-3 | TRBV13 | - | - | TGTGCCAGCAGCTTAGGGGACAGCCTCTCGCGCACAGATACGCAGTATTTT | CASSLGDSLSRTDTQYF
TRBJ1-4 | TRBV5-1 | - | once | TGCGCCAGCAGCGCCTTTCAACCAAACGGTGAAAAACTGTTTTTT | CASSAFQPNGEKLFF
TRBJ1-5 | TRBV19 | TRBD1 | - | TGTGCCAGTAGCATCCCGGGACAGAGAAATAGCAATCAGCCCCAGCATTTT | CASSIPGQRNSNQPQHF